Each of the 14 T cell receptor beta chains below was sequenced from the same sample in a study of T cell responses to AZD1222 COVID-19 vaccine (dated by TCRdb to 2020 to 2022). The time point label, as the study defines it: baseline before first vaccination. Receptor amplification or capture employed the immunoSEQ multiplex PCR assay. TCRdb took over this immuneACCESS table, retaining in-frame rearrangements with V and J assigned. Such tables are incomplete; in checked studies, under half of the missing clones stem from an unresolved V gene, and the remainder is unexplained. This sample is represented by 100,000 to 150,000 clones; roughly 89% of them were singletons. The ten largest clones add up to roughly 6% of the sample. The starting material was peripheral blood, obtained on day 0 of AZD1222 vaccination. Receptor source: an adult in good health.

The chain carries TRBV11-2 and TRBJ2-7; D not certain. The V gene lost 7 bases and the J gene lost 2 bases, with 21 bases spanning the gap. The CDR3 totals 16 residues. Looked up from germline, CDR1 is SGHAT and CDR2 is FQNNGV. CDR3 DNA sequence: TGTGCCAGCAAGCCTGGCCCCGACCCGAACACCTACGAGCAGTACTTC. The encoded protein is CASKPGPDPNTYEQYF. Filled out from reference TRBV11-2 and TRBJ2-7, the complete variable domain reads EAGVAQSPRYKIIEKRQSVAFWCNPISGHATLYWYQQILGQGPKLLIQFQNNGVVDDSQLPKDRFSAERLKGVDSTLKIQPAKLEDSAVYLCASKPGPDPNTYEQYFGPGTRLTVT.

This clone was seen only once. The chain couples TRBV7-2 to TRBJ2-5; 8 bases map to TRBD2. The trim removed 1 base at V and 4 bases at J, leaving 5 bases unmatched. From germline, CDR1 is SGHTA and CDR2 FQGNSA. CDR3 size: 15 residues. The CDR3 loop reads CASSLDRGGPETQYF. CDR3 sequence (DNA): TGTGCCAGCAGCTTAGATCGGGGGGGTCCAGAGACCCAGTACTTC.

This clone was found a few times. The chain joins TRBV7-9 to TRBJ2-2, with D unresolved. The CDR3 covers 13 residues. Germline-derived CDR1 and CDR2 are SEHNR and FQNEAQ (reference sequence). Trimming pared 2 bases from V and 6 bases from J, leaving 7 bases between. The CDR3 region is CASSLFSSGELFF. CDR3 DNA: TGTGCCAGCAGCTTATTTTCCTCCGGGGAGCTGTTTTTT. Variable domain in full (rest from reference TRBV7-9 and TRBJ2-2): DTGVSQNPRHKITKRGQNVTFRCDPISEHNRLYWYRQTLGQGPEFLTYFQNEAQLEKSRLLSDRFSAERPKGSFSTLEIQRTEQGDSAMYLCASSLFSSGELFFGEGSRLTVL.

The rearrangement uses TRBV27 and TRBJ2-5; no reliable D call. Germline lookup yields CDR1 MNHEY and CDR2 SMNVEV (reference sequence). With 6 bases removed from V and 2 bases from J, the gap between germline ends came to 22 bases. CDR3 length equals 17 residues. CDR3 amino acids: CASSPTLDLYPQETQYF. The CDR3, as DNA: TGTGCCAGCAGCCCCACCCTTGATCTGTACCCTCAAGAGACCCAGTACTTC.

The CDR3 sequence is CAISDLTGELFF. CDR3 DNA sequence: TGTGCCATCAGTGACTTAACCGGGGAGCTGTTTTTT. The rearrangement links TRBV10-3 to TRBJ2-2; unclear D gene. CDR1 and CDR2 (germline): ENHRY, SYGVKD. The V end was cut by 3 bases, the J end by 5 bases, with 4 bases between. This CDR3 is 12 amino acids long.

CDR3 in DNA: TGTGCCAGCAGGGACGTAGGGGACTGGTTCTTC. It yields the protein CASRDVGDWFF. This chain joins TRBV6-5 and TRBJ2-1; perhaps TRBD2 as D (6 bases). Germline-derived CDR1 and CDR2 are MNHEY and SVGAGI. V lost 6 bases and J 15 bases, leaving 15 bases between the germline ends. The CDR3 is made up of 11 amino acids.

CDR3 coding DNA: TGTGCCAGCAGTGCCCGGACTAGCGGGGGGGCTCTTTTCGATGAGCAGTTCTTC. Translated: CASSARTSGGALFDEQFF. This rearrangement joins TRBV6-1 to TRBJ2-1; TRBD2 matches at 15 bases. This CDR3 contains 18 residues. Germline V lookup: CDR1 MNHNS, CDR2 SASEGT. Trimming took 4 bases from V and 8 from J; bases not matched to a gene: 12.

CDR3 in DNA: TGTGCCAGCAGTCGGGACTTCCAGCCCCAGCATTTT. Translated: CASSRDFQPQHF. The rearrangement uses TRBV2 and TRBJ1-5; a weak D match, TRBD1 (5 bases). Germline values: CDR1 SNHLY, CDR2 FYNNEI. Trimming took 5 bases from V and 7 from J, leaving 9 bases between them. The CDR3 runs to 12 residues.

The chain uses TRBV18 and TRBJ1-1; D is possibly TRBD1 (5 bases). The CDR3 loop spans 15 amino acids. From germline, CDR1 is KGHSH and CDR2 LQKENI. V dropped 4 bases and J dropped 4 bases, with 16 bases sitting between them. The CDR3 spells CASSRSRGEGTEAFF. As DNA, the CDR3 is TGTGCCAGCTCACGTTCCCGGGGGGAAGGCACTGAAGCTTTCTTT.

The chain has TRBV6-5 and TRBJ1-2; tentatively, D is TRBD1 (5 bases). The CDR3 totals 13 residues. The ends were cut back, 6 bases at V and 5 bases at J, with 13 bases in the middle. The germline V gene encodes CDR1 MNHEY and CDR2 SVGAGI. CDR3 nucleotide sequence: TGTGCCAGCAGAGTTGACAGCGTATATGGCTACACCTTC. This sequence encodes CASRVDSVYGYTF.

The V and J genes are TRBV6-5 and TRBJ2-3; D gene ambiguous. V was trimmed by 7 bases and J by 2 bases, leaving 13 bases between them. CDR1 is MNHEY, CDR2 SVGAGI, per germline. The CDR3 runs to 14 residues. Here the CDR3 reads CASTGYLNTDTQYF. CDR3 in DNA: TGTGCCAGCACGGGCTACTTAAACACAGATACGCAGTATTTT.

A few counts support this clone. The chain is built from TRBV5-1 and TRBJ2-1, with D tentatively TRBD1 or TRBD2 (6 bases each). The germline V and J ends were trimmed by 2 bases and 0 bases, with 9 bases remaining between them. Germline values: CDR1 SGHRS, CDR2 YFSETQ. The CDR3 covers 15 residues. CDR3 region: CASSFEGGSYNEQFF. The CDR3 DNA reads TGCGCCAGCAGCTTCGAGGGGGGCTCCTACAATGAGCAGTTCTTC.

This clone was recorded only once. This chain connects TRBV27 to TRBJ2-7; 8 positions match TRBD2. CDR3 size: 13 residues. After removal of 5 bases from V and 2 bases from J, the junction contained 2 bases not matched to a gene. Germline-derived CDR1 and CDR2 are MNHEY and SMNVEV (reference sequence). CDR3 residues: CASSRRGAYEQYF. The CDR3, as DNA: TGTGCCAGCAGTAGGCGGGGGGCCTACGAGCAGTACTTC.

This clone was seen only once. This chain joins TRBV29-1 and TRBJ2-7; possible D gene TRBD1, 6 bases. CDR1 and CDR2 from the germline V gene are SQVTM and ANQGSEA. This CDR3 contains 13 residues. The V end lost 0 bases, the J end lost 9 bases, and 15 bases lay between the germline ends. The CDR3 region is CSVEDGTRNLQYF. The CDR3, as DNA: TGCAGCGTTGAAGACGGGACACGAAACCTGCAGTACTTC.